The 28 T cell receptor beta chains below come from one sample, sequenced in a study of T cell responses to AZD1222 COVID-19 vaccine (dated by TCRdb to 2020 to 2022). The sample's time point label, decoded: about 28 days (+/-7) after the second vaccine dose. Libraries came from the immunoSEQ multiplex PCR assay. TCRdb's version of the immuneACCESS table is confined to in-frame rearrangements and falls short of the full clone set. An unresolved V gene accounts for under half of the shortfall where checked; the remainder is of unknown origin. The sample table shows 45,000 or so clones, and around 90% are seen once. The leading ten clones occupy approximately 35% of the sample. The sequences come from peripheral blood, collected 28 days after the second AZD1222 dose. The receptors stem from an adult who received the AZD1222 COVID-19 vaccine.

The V gene is TRBV4-3, the J gene TRBJ1-4, with 9 bases aligning to TRBD1. Per germline, CDR1 LGHNA and CDR2 YSLEER. This CDR3 spans 19 amino acids. V lost 0 bases, J lost 6 bases, and 14 bases stayed unmatched. The CDR3 sequence is CASSQDLGTGHGVYEKLFF. The CDR3, as DNA: TGCGCCAGCAGCCAAGATCTCGGGACAGGGCATGGTGTATATGAAAAACTGTTTTTT.

This clone showed up just a few times. The chain uses TRBV11-2 and TRBJ1-2, with TRBD1 identical over 7 bases. V dropped 2 bases and J dropped 13; count of bases not matched to a gene: 13. The germline CDR1 and CDR2 sequences are SGHAT and FQNNGV. The length of the CDR3 is 14 residues. CDR3 in amino acids: CASSLIPGRGEGTF. CDR3 nucleotide sequence: TGTGCCAGCAGCTTAATCCCTGGCAGGGGGGAGGGCACCTTC.

Only a few counts were recorded for this clone. This chain joins TRBV7-2 and TRBJ1-5, with D perhaps matching TRBD1 (5 bases). Trimming shortened V by 5 bases and J by 2 bases, and 13 bases separated the two germline ends. CDR3 length: 15 amino acids. CDR1 SGHTA and CDR2 FQGNSA come from the germline V gene. The CDR3 bases are TGTGCCAGCAGCACTACCGGACAACGCAATCAGCCCCAGCATTTT. It specifies CASSTTGQRNQPQHF.

The J gene is TRBJ1-2, the V gene TRBV9, with a tentative D call TRBD1 (5 bases). With 3 bases removed from V and 1 base from J, the gap between germline ends came to 16 bases. The CDR3 sequence is 16 residues long. Germline V lookup: CDR1 SGDLS, CDR2 YYNGEE. Here the CDR3 DNA reads TGTGCCAGCAGCGCCAGGGCCGGGGGAGGTAACTATGGCTACACCTTC. The encoded protein is CASSARAGGGNYGYTF. The entire variable domain, with the rest obtained from reference TRBV9 and TRBJ1-2, is as follows: DSGVTQTPKHLITATGQRVTLRCSPRSGDLSVYWYQQSLDQGLQFLIQYYNGEERAKGNILERFSAQQFPDLHSELNLSSLELGDSALYFCASSARAGGGNYGYTFGSGTRLTVV.

CDR3 DNA: TGTGCCAGAACAAGACCCAGGGCGGGGCAGCCCCAGCATTTT. Its protein product is CARTRPRAGQPQHF. The genes are TRBV21-1 and TRBJ1-5. TRBV21-1 is reported as a pseudogene. This CDR3 spans 14 amino acids.

The chain combines TRBV6-5 with TRBJ1-5; 9 bases fit TRBD1. The CDR3 is made up of 13 amino acids. Germline lookup yields CDR1 MNHEY and CDR2 SVGAGI. V trimming: 7 bases; J trimming: 6 bases; junction bases outside the gene matches: 4. The CDR3 loop reads CASKQGASQPQHF. The CDR3 nucleotides are TGTGCCAGCAAACAGGGGGCGAGTCAGCCCCAGCATTTT.

The rearrangement links TRBV7-8 to TRBJ2-7; possible D gene TRBD2, 6 bases. CDR1 and CDR2 (germline): SGHVS, FQNEAQ. This CDR3 spans 16 amino acids. The V end lost 2 bases, the J end lost 5 bases, and 19 bases lay between the germline ends. CDR3 sequence: CASSLSQWGVVNEQYF. CDR3 nucleotides: TGTGCCAGCAGCTTATCCCAGTGGGGGGTAGTCAACGAGCAGTACTTC.

The rearrangement joins TRBV9 to TRBJ1-4; perhaps TRBD1 as D (5 bases). This CDR3 spans 14 amino acids. Per the germline V gene, CDR1 is SGDLS and CDR2 is YYNGEE. The V end was cut by 4 bases, the J end by 7 bases, with 14 bases between. In nucleotides, the CDR3 is TGTGCCAGCAGCCCAAGTCAGGGTAGTGAAAAACTGTTTTTT. Its translation: CASSPSQGSEKLFF.

This clone has only one observation. V and J are TRBV7-2 and TRBJ1-2, with unresolved D. Germline CDR1 SGHTA, CDR2 FQGNSA. This CDR3 comprises 14 residues. V shed 1 base and J shed 0 bases, with 6 bases lying between them. This CDR3 reads CASSLESSNYGYTF. The CDR3, as DNA: TGTGCCAGCAGCTTAGAATCTTCTAACTATGGCTACACCTTC.

This chain links TRBV7-9 with TRBJ2-3, with 8 bases identical to TRBD2. The germline V gene has CDR1 SEHNR and CDR2 FQNEAQ (reference sequence). The CDR3 sequence is 15 residues long. The V gene end was trimmed by 5 bases and the J gene end by 2 bases; junction bases not matched to a gene: 6. CDR3 protein: CASSPSGGTTDTQYF. CDR3 nucleotide sequence: TGTGCCAGCAGCCCGAGCGGGGGAACCACAGATACGCAGTATTTT.

This clone has only one observation. The CDR3 here is CASRTYRQGIAEAFF. The CDR3 bases are TGTGCCAGCAGAACATATCGACAGGGGATAGCTGAAGCTTTCTTT. This chain uses TRBV2 with TRBJ1-1, with 8 bases identical to TRBD1. Germline values: CDR1 SNHLY, CDR2 FYNNEI. The ends lost 6 bases at V and 6 bases at J; junction bases unmatched: 12. This CDR3 is built from 15 residues.

This clone has only one observation. V usage is TRBV4-3 and J usage is TRBJ1-4; TRBD1 might be the D (5 bases). The germline V gene encodes CDR1 LGHNA and CDR2 YSLEER. The length of the CDR3 is 16 residues. The ends were cut back, 1 base at V and 3 bases at J, with 12 bases in the middle. The CDR3: CASSQVQGGANEKLFF. The CDR3 DNA reads TGCGCCAGCAGCCAAGTTCAGGGAGGTGCTAATGAAAAACTGTTTTTT.

The V and J genes are TRBV9 and TRBJ2-2; possibly TRBD2 for D (5 bases). V shed 0 bases and J shed 1 base, with 10 bases lying between them. The CDR3 is made up of 16 amino acids. Germline CDR1 and CDR2: SGDLS and YYNGEE. In DNA, the CDR3 is TGTGCCAGCAGCGTAGAACTAGTAGGGAACACCGGGGAGCTGTTTTTT. It codes for CASSVELVGNTGELFF.

J is TRBJ2-7 and V is TRBV6-5; the match to TRBD2 covers 8 bases. CDR1 is MNHEY and CDR2 is SVGAGI in the germline V gene. Trimming removed 2 bases from V and 7 bases from J; junction bases left unmatched: 1. The CDR3 has 12 residues. The CDR3 here is CASSYRGGEQYF. DNA for the CDR3: TGTGCCAGCAGTTACCGGGGGGGTGAGCAGTACTTC.

V and J are TRBV5-4 and TRBJ1-1; no clear D. Trimming shortened V by 4 bases and J by 3 bases, and 10 bases separated the two germline ends. This CDR3 has 13 amino acids. CDR1 is SGHNT and CDR2 is YYREEE in the germline V gene (reference sequence). CDR3 loop: CASSGNGDTEAFF. CDR3 nucleotide sequence: TGTGCCAGCAGCGGGAACGGGGACACTGAAGCTTTCTTT. The complete variable domain, with remaining parts taken from reference TRBV5-4 and TRBJ1-1, reads ETGVTQSPTHLIKTRGQQVTLRCSSQSGHNTVSWYQQALGQGPQFIFQYYREEENGRGNFPPRFSGLQFPNYSSELNVNALELDDSALYLCASSGNGDTEAFFGQGTRLTVV.

This chain uses TRBV12-3 or TRBV12-4 with TRBJ1-2; the D gene is possibly TRBD1 (5 bases). The CDR3 totals 13 residues. V was shortened by 3 bases and J by 8 bases, with 13 bases between the two germline ends. The CDR3 protein is CASSLKQALGYTF. The CDR3 DNA reads as TGTGCCAGCAGTTTGAAACAGGCTTTAGGCTACACCTTC.

The rearrangement uses TRBV19 and TRBJ1-4, with 9 positions matching TRBD1. Germline assignment: CDR1 LNHDA and CDR2 SQIVND (reference sequence). V lost 3 bases to trimming and J lost 10 bases; unmatched junction nucleotides: 9. CDR3 size: 15 residues. The CDR3 DNA reads TGTGCCAGTAGTATTGGACAGGGGAACGTAGCAAAACTGTTTTTT. Its protein product is CASSIGQGNVAKLFF.

This clone was found once. The chain combines TRBV7-9 with TRBJ1-2, with 9 bases fitting TRBD1. The junction had 9 bases not matched to a gene; V was cut back by 6 bases and J by 4 bases. Germline CDR1 is SEHNR and CDR2 is FQNEAQ (reference sequence). The CDR3 loop spans 15 amino acids. CDR3 sequence reads: CASSSGTGPTYGYTF. The CDR3 DNA sequence: TGTGCCAGCAGTTCCGGGACAGGGCCTACCTATGGCTACACCTTC.

The chain couples TRBV12-3 or TRBV12-4 to TRBJ1-2, with a tentative D call TRBD1 (5 bases). The V gene lost 6 bases and the J gene lost 1 base, with 9 bases spanning the gap. The CDR3 contains 13 residues. The CDR3: CASRSTDNYGYTF. The CDR3 coding sequence is TGTGCCAGCAGGTCGACAGATAACTATGGCTACACCTTC.

On this clone itself: At one boundary the junction diverges from the germline segment, which might be a read error. V is TRBV5-1 and J is TRBJ2-1; D is tentatively TRBD1 or TRBD2 (5 bases each). CDR1 is SGHRS, CDR2 YFSETQ, per germline. The CDR3 is 16 amino acids. The CDR3 DNA sequence: TGCGCCAGCATGGTGGCCCTAGGGGCGGGCTACGATGAGCAGTTCTTC. Its protein is CASMVALGAGYDEQFF. The whole variable domain, filled in from reference TRBV5-1 and TRBJ2-1, reads KAGVTQTPRYLIKTRGQQVTLSCSPISGHRSVSWYQQTPGQGLQFLFEYFSETQRNKGNFPGRFSGRQFSNSRSEMNVSTLELGDSALYLCASMVALGAGYDEQFFGPGTRLTVL.

The chain links TRBV23-1 to TRBJ2-3; 9 nucleotides match TRBD1. TRBV23-1 is placed among ORFs of uncertain function. The CDR3 has 19 amino acids. The junction had 16 bases not matched to a gene; V was cut back by 3 bases and J by 3 bases. CDR3 sequence (DNA): TGCGCCAGCAGTCAGCGACAGGGGGTTTCCTCCGGTCGGACAGATACGCAGTATTTT. Residues: CASSQRQGVSSGRTDTQYF.

The chain carries TRBV29-1 and TRBJ1-1; D unresolved. Germline lookup yields CDR1 SQVTM and CDR2 ANQGSEA. The CDR3 spans 12 residues. V gave up 4 bases and J gave up 1 base, with 7 bases separating them. The CDR3 region is CSVVGGNTEAFF. The CDR3 nucleotides read TGCAGCGTTGTAGGAGGGAACACTGAAGCTTTCTTT.

The chain carries TRBV5-1 and TRBJ2-1; TRBD2 agrees at 10 bases. Per germline, CDR1 SGHRS and CDR2 YFSETQ. The CDR3 spans 16 residues. V dropped 4 bases and J dropped 0; count of bases not matched to a gene: 4. CDR3 in amino acids: CASSHPSGGSYNEQFF. Here the CDR3 DNA reads TGCGCCAGCAGCCATCCTAGCGGGGGCTCCTACAATGAGCAGTTCTTC.

The rearrangement links TRBV5-1 to TRBJ2-1; D is possibly TRBD1 or TRBD2 (7 bases each). The CDR3 has 16 amino acids. The V gene lost 4 bases and the J gene lost 2 bases, with 16 bases spanning the gap. Germline V gives CDR1 SGHRS, CDR2 YFSETQ. Written as DNA, the CDR3 is TGCGCCAGCAGCCCTTTGACAGGGACTACCTACAATGAGCAGTTCTTC. Protein product: CASSPLTGTTYNEQFF.

The chain couples TRBV5-4 to TRBJ2-1, with 7 nucleotides matching TRBD2. Germline V gives CDR1 SGHNT, CDR2 YYREEE (reference sequence). V shed 1 base, J shed 2 bases, and the junction held 6 bases outside the gene matches. CDR3 length equals 16 residues. The CDR3 protein is CASSLMPGGPYNEQFF. Here the CDR3 DNA reads TGTGCCAGCAGCTTGATGCCGGGGGGACCCTACAATGAGCAGTTCTTC.

This clone was found once. The CDR3 DNA is TGTGCCAGCAGCTCACCCTCTTCTGGGGCCAACGTCCTGACTTTC. Amino acids: CASSSPSSGANVLTF. The chain links TRBV7-2 to TRBJ2-6; D gene unclear. The length of the CDR3 is 15 residues. Germline V gene data show CDR1 as SGHTA and CDR2 as FQGNSA. Trimming cost V 4 bases and J 1 base, with 8 bases left between them. The full variable domain, with the rest looked up from reference TRBV7-2 and TRBJ2-6, is GAGVSQSPSNKVTEKGKDVELRCDPISGHTALYWYRQSLGQGLEFLIYFQGNSAPDKSGLPSDRFSAERTGGSVSTLTIQRTQQEDSAVYLCASSSPSSGANVLTFGAGSRLTVL.

The J gene is TRBJ1-2, the V gene TRBV18; weak D call: TRBD1 (5 bases). The germline V gene has CDR1 KGHSH and CDR2 LQKENI. This CDR3 has 15 amino acids. Trimming pared 0 bases from V and 1 base from J, leaving 9 bases between. DNA of the CDR3: TGTGCCAGCTCACCACCGGGGCGAGATAACTATGGCTACACCTTC. It encodes CASSPPGRDNYGYTF.

This clone was counted a few times. This sequence joins TRBV5-4 and TRBJ2-7; D not resolved. Germline lookup yields CDR1 SGHNT and CDR2 YYREEE (reference sequence). V was clipped by 5 bases and J by 1 base, with 10 bases between them. CDR3 length equals 13 residues. This chain's CDR3 is CASRSTVSYEQYF. The CDR3 nucleotides are TGTGCCAGCAGGTCTACAGTGTCCTACGAGCAGTACTTC.